These 19 T cell receptor beta chains originate from one sample sequenced in a study of blood T cell repertoires in COVID-19. Clones were sequenced by immunoSEQ multiplex PCR, and TCRdb holds only the in-frame ones, with some missing. This table holds 150,000 to 200,000 clones, 82% found once. What was sequenced was PBMCs or T cells enriched from blood (not recorded which). Every receptor here comes from a man aged 50 or older who had recovered from COVID-19.

The chain uses TRBV20-1 and TRBJ2-5, with TRBD2 identical over 8 bases. V dropped 3 bases and J dropped 4; count of bases not matched to a gene: 4. CDR1 is DFQATT and CDR2 is SNEGSKA in the germline V gene (reference sequence). The CDR3 is made up of 13 amino acids. The chain's CDR3 is CSASRGGRETQYF. The CDR3, as DNA: TGCAGTGCTAGTCGGGGGGGCAGAGAGACCCAGTACTTC.

The chain carries TRBV20-1 and TRBJ1-1; no clear D. Germline-derived CDR1 and CDR2 are DFQATT and SNEGSKA (reference sequence). V gave up 5 bases and J gave up 2 bases, with 6 bases separating them. CDR3 length: 11 amino acids. For the CDR3, the DNA is TGCAGTGCTGAGATAAACACTGAAGCTTTCTTT. It codes for CSAEINTEAFF.

The genes are TRBV7-2 and TRBJ2-1; D is uncertain. Deletions cut 1 base from V and 0 bases from J, with 7 bases between. Germline-derived CDR1 and CDR2 are SGHTA and FQGNSA. The CDR3 length is 15 residues. The CDR3 protein is CASSLDGSSYNEQFF. In DNA form, the CDR3 reads TGTGCCAGCAGCTTAGATGGTAGCTCCTACAATGAGCAGTTCTTC.

This clone was seen more than once but under ten times. This chain uses TRBV19 with TRBJ2-1; 8 positions agree with TRBD2. The CDR3 is 15 residues long. CDR1 and CDR2 from the germline V gene are LNHDA and SQIVND (reference sequence). Unmatched junction bases numbered 10, after V lost 4 bases and J lost 8 bases. This chain's CDR3 is CASSTGTSTLDEQFF. In DNA, the CDR3 is TGTGCCAGTAGTACTGGGACTAGTACTCTTGATGAGCAGTTCTTC.

The V call is TRBV7-2, the J call TRBJ1-4; no reliable D call. V was cut by 3 bases and J by 5 bases, with 10 bases left in between. CDR1 and CDR2 from the germline V gene are SGHTA and FQGNSA. The CDR3 covers 14 residues. CDR3 in amino acids: CASSLGGINEKLFF. The CDR3 DNA is TGTGCCAGCAGCTTGGGAGGGATAAATGAAAAACTGTTTTTT.

This chain uses TRBV10-1 with TRBJ2-7, with D possibly matching TRBD2 (6 bases). Trimming shortened V by 3 bases and J by 8 bases, and 20 bases separated the two germline ends. The CDR3 totals 15 residues. CDR1 WNHNN and CDR2 SYGVQD come from the germline V gene (reference sequence). This CDR3 reads CASSDGSEKSTKQYF. The CDR3 nucleotides are TGCGCCAGCAGTGACGGGAGTGAAAAGTCTACGAAGCAGTACTTC.

The chain couples TRBV6-5 to TRBJ1-2; possible D gene TRBD1, 6 bases. Trimming stripped 7 bases from V and 2 bases from J, with 14 bases between. CDR3 length: 14 amino acids. Per the germline V gene, CDR1 is MNHEY and CDR2 is SVGAGI. The CDR3 DNA reads TGTGCCAGCACAGGACAGAACTTCAACTATGGCTACACCTTC. The encoded protein is CASTGQNFNYGYTF.

The genes are TRBV2 and TRBJ2-3; 7 nucleotides match TRBD2. V lost 3 bases and J lost 4; bases outside the gene matches: 13. CDR1 and CDR2 from the germline V gene are SNHLY and FYNNEI. This CDR3 is built from 17 residues. CDR3 DNA: TGTGCCAGCAGTGATCGTAGTTTAGCGGGCTTTTCAGATACGCAGTATTTT. Translating it yields CASSDRSLAGFSDTQYF.

This clone turned up a few times. The chain is built from TRBV6-5 and TRBJ1-2; TRBD1 matches 9 bases. Germline trimming cut 6 bases from V and 8 bases from J; bases unmatched to any gene: 10. Per germline, CDR1 MNHEY and CDR2 SVGAGI. The CDR3 is 14 amino acids. The chain's CDR3 is CASSQTGGAGGYTF. The CDR3 nucleotides are TGTGCCAGCAGCCAGACAGGGGGAGCGGGAGGCTACACCTTC.

This chain links TRBV5-1 with TRBJ2-7, with D possibly being TRBD1 (6 bases). Trimming pared 3 bases from V and 0 bases from J, leaving 19 bases between. CDR3 length equals 17 residues. The germline CDR1 and CDR2 sequences are SGHRS and YFSETQ. DNA for the CDR3: TGCGCCAGCAGCTCTCAGACAGGCTCGAGGGGCTCCTACGAGCAGTACTTC. Translated: CASSSQTGSRGSYEQYF.

This clone was seen only a few times. V gene TRBV7-2 combines with J gene TRBJ1-3; a possible D gene is TRBD1 (6 bases). V was clipped by 1 base and J by 1 base, with 8 bases between them. The CDR3 runs to 15 residues. Germline V gene lookup returns CDR1 SGHTA and CDR2 FQGNSA. CDR3 protein: CASSLEGGSGNTIYF. Here the CDR3 DNA reads TGTGCCAGCAGCTTAGAAGGGGGATCTGGAAACACCATATATTTT. Full variable domain (remainder filled in from reference TRBV7-2 and TRBJ1-3): GAGVSQSPSNKVTEKGKDVELRCDPISGHTALYWYRQSLGQGLEFLIYFQGNSAPDKSGLPSDRFSAERTGGSVSTLTIQRTQQEDSAVYLCASSLEGGSGNTIYFGEGSWLTVV.

This chain uses TRBV27 with TRBJ1-1; the match to TRBD1 covers 10 bases. Germline-derived CDR1 and CDR2 are MNHEY and SMNVEV (reference sequence). The CDR3 is made up of 15 amino acids. The V segment lost 6 bases and the J segment 4 bases; nucleotides outside the gene matches: 8. This chain's CDR3 is CASSRDRGGTTEAFF. Here the CDR3 DNA reads TGTGCCAGCAGCCGGGACAGGGGAGGTACCACTGAAGCTTTCTTT.

The chain carries TRBV5-1 and TRBJ2-1, with 8 bases fitting TRBD2. The germline V gene encodes CDR1 SGHRS and CDR2 YFSETQ. The CDR3 sequence is 15 residues long. Trimming took 0 bases from V and 6 from J; bases not matched to a gene: 5. CDR3 protein: CASSLASGGFNEQFF. CDR3 DNA sequence: TGCGCCAGCAGCTTGGCGAGCGGGGGATTCAATGAGCAGTTCTTC.

This clone has just one count. The V gene is TRBV3-1 (or the pseudogene TRBV3-2), the J gene TRBJ2-7, with 10 bases identical to TRBD2. Per germline, CDR1 LGHDT and CDR2 YNNKEL (reference sequence). V lost 1 base and J lost 2; bases outside the gene matches: 2. CDR3 length: 15 amino acids. CDR3 sequence reads: CASSQGSGGAYEQYF. Here the CDR3 DNA reads TGTGCCAGCAGCCAAGGAAGCGGGGGGGCCTACGAGCAGTACTTC.

This chain connects TRBV27 to TRBJ1-1; D perhaps matches TRBD1 (6 bases). V was trimmed by 6 bases and J by 2 bases, leaving 13 bases between them. This CDR3 comprises 14 residues. Germline V gene lookup returns CDR1 MNHEY and CDR2 SMNVEV (reference sequence). The CDR3 loop is CASRFLGGNTEAFF. The CDR3 region has the DNA TGTGCCAGCAGATTCTTAGGGGGAAACACTGAAGCTTTCTTT.

The chain links TRBV5-5 to TRBJ2-2; D is unclear. The V gene lost 1 base and the J gene lost 9 bases, with 13 bases spanning the gap. The CDR3 is made up of 14 amino acids. Germline V gene data show CDR1 as SGHKS and CDR2 as YYEKEE (reference sequence). The CDR3 nucleotides are TGTGCCAGCAGCTTGTTTACCCTTAGTAGGGAGCTGTTTTTT. This gives the protein CASSLFTLSRELFF.

The gene calls are TRBV28 and TRBJ2-7; tentatively, D is TRBD2 (5 bases). The germline V gene encodes CDR1 MDHEN and CDR2 SYDVKM. With 6 bases removed from V and 9 bases from J, the gap between germline ends came to 18 bases. The CDR3 is 13 amino acids. The CDR3 bases are TGTGCCAGCAGATCCCCGGGCCGGGGAGTGCAGTACTTC. It yields the protein CASRSPGRGVQYF.

The chain's CDR3 is CATARDITYNEQFF. The CDR3 DNA sequence: TGCGCCACTGCACGGGACATAACCTACAATGAGCAGTTCTTC. The rearrangement uses TRBV10-1 and TRBJ2-1; possibly TRBD1 for D (6 bases). CDR3 length: 14 residues. Trimming took 10 bases from V and 2 from J, leaving 15 bases between them. Germline-derived CDR1 and CDR2 are WNHNN and SYGVQD (reference sequence).

The gene calls are TRBV6-6 and TRBJ2-7, with TRBD2 identical over 9 bases. The V and J ends lost 1 base and 5 bases, in that order; junction bases with no gene match: 6. Germline V gene sequence: CDR1 MNHNY, CDR2 SVGAGI (reference sequence). The CDR3 loop spans 15 amino acids. CDR3 in amino acids: CASSYLRTSENEQYF. The DNA for the CDR3 is TGTGCCAGCAGTTACTTACGGACTAGCGAAAACGAGCAGTACTTC.